This is a list of T cell receptor beta chains from one sample in a study of PD-1 blockade in classical Hodgkin lymphoma. Data came from immunoSEQ multiplex PCR; TCRdb stores just in-frame clones and leaves some out. The sample has 1,500 to 2,000 clones; roughly 89% are singletons. This specimen was CD4+ T cells from blood, taken at baseline. These TCRs come from a human donor with classical Hodgkin lymphoma. Each CDR3 is given with its conserved first and last residue. A D gene is named only where the DNA matches it firmly. Clone size, where shown, is once, few, many, or a class for clones that have expanded.

TRBV29-1	.	.	TRBJ1-2	CSAAESPLNYGYTF	TGCAGCGCCGCAGAGTCCCCTCTTAACTATGGCTACACCTTC
TRBV2	.	TRBD2	TRBJ2-5	CASTRDSGGAWETQYF	TGTGCCAGCACGAGGGATAGCGGGGGGGCGTGGGAGACCCAGTACTTC
TRBV2	few	TRBD1	TRBJ2-7	CASTDRAHSYEQYF	TGTGCCAGCACGGACAGGGCGCACTCCTACGAGCAGTACTTC
TRBV5-1	.	.	TRBJ2-7	CASSRGNVPSLYEQYF	TGCGCCAGCAGCAGGGGGAACGTCCCCTCACTCTACGAGCAGTACTTC
TRBV23-1	.	.	TRBJ2-2	CAHGISNTGELFF	TGCGCCCACGGAATTAGTAACACCGGGGAGCTGTTTTTT
TRBV5-8	.	TRBD1	TRBJ2-3	CASSLEGAIDTQYF	TGTGCCAGCAGCTTGGAGGGGGCCATAGATACGCAGTATTTT
TRBV5-4	few	.	TRBJ2-4	CASSQTIRTLAKNIQYF	TGTGCCAGCAGCCAAACTATACGGACCCTAGCCAAAAACATTCAGTACTTC
TRBV6-1	.	.	TRBJ1-2	CASSENLQGPYYGYTF	TGTGCCAGCAGTGAGAACTTACAGGGACCGTACTATGGCTACACCTTC
TRBV19	.	.	TRBJ1-5	CASRRDINQPQHF	TGTGCCAGTAGACGGGACATCAATCAGCCCCAGCATTTT
TRBV5-4	.	.	TRBJ2-3	CASSFGRSTDTQYF	TGTGCCAGCAGCTTCGGCAGGTCCACAGATACGCAGTATTTT
TRBV4-1	few	.	TRBJ1-1	CASSPIGRQMNTEAFF	TGCGCCAGCAGCCCTATAGGCCGACAAATGAACACTGAAGCTTTCTTT
TRBV6-1	.	TRBD1	TRBJ1-5	CASSADRGIGQPQHF	TGTGCCAGCAGTGCGGACAGGGGGATCGGGCAGCCCCAGCATTTT
TRBV5-1	once	.	TRBJ1-2	CASSLLGPPHYTF	TGCGCCAGCAGCTTACTGGGACCTCCCCACTACACCTTC
TRBV4-2	.	TRBD2	TRBJ2-7	CASSQGGYGLAGAQQYF	TGTGCCAGCAGCCAAGGGGGGTACGGACTAGCGGGAGCCCAGCAGTACTTC
TRBV5-1	.	.	TRBJ1-6	CASSLGSYNSPLHF	TGCGCCAGCAGCTTGGGTTCCTATAATTCACCCCTCCACTTT
TRBV11-2	.	.	TRBJ2-3	CASSLGDTQYF	TGTGCCAGCAGCTTAGGGGATACGCAGTATTTT
TRBV19	once	.	TRBJ2-1	CASSPDRLAGQFF	TGTGCCAGTAGCCCTGACAGACTGGCGGGGCAGTTCTTC
TRBV2	.	.	TRBJ2-7	CASSAAGFSEQYF	TGTGCCAGCAGTGCAGCTGGTTTCTCCGAGCAGTACTTC
TRBV30	once	TRBD1	TRBJ1-4	CAWRRRTGVATNEKLFF	TGTGCCTGGAGGAGGAGGACAGGGGTTGCAACTAATGAAAAACTGTTTTTT
TRBV19	.	.	TRBJ1-3	CASSIGISGNTIYF	TGTGCCAGTAGTATAGGAATCTCTGGAAACACCATATATTTT
TRBV7-9	once	.	TRBJ2-5	CASSPDGETQYF	TGTGCCAGCAGCCCGGATGGGGAGACCCAGTACTTC
TRBV6-5	once	TRBD2	TRBJ2-7	CASSYNRRLASYEQYF	TGTGCCAGCAGTTACAACCGGAGACTAGCGTCTTACGAGCAGTACTTC
TRBV20-1	.	.	TRBJ2-3	CSASLPDTQYF	TGCAGTGCAAGTCTACCGGATACGCAGTATTTT
TRBV2	.	TRBD2	TRBJ2-7	CASRRGTESYEQYF	TGTGCCAGCAGGCGGGGGACTGAGTCTTACGAGCAGTACTTC
TRBV7-2	.	.	TRBJ1-1	CASSLGRNTEAFF	TGTGCCAGCAGCTTAGGACGGAACACTGAAGCTTTCTTT
TRBV10-3	.	TRBD2	TRBJ2-7	CAISSLLISGGATAYEQYF	TGTGCCATCAGTTCCCTACTGATTAGCGGGGGGGCCACTGCCTACGAGCAGTACTTC
TRBV7-9	.	.	TRBJ2-2	CASSQAGATGELFF	TGTGCCAGCAGCCAAGCAGGGGCCACCGGGGAGCTGTTTTTT
TRBV14	.	TRBD2	TRBJ2-5	CASSQTSTSGSETQYF	TGTGCCAGCAGCCAAACCTCGACTAGCGGGAGTGAGACCCAGTACTTC
TRBV28	.	.	TRBJ2-7	CASSFWLGGEQYF	TGTGCCAGCAGTTTCTGGCTGGGAGGCGAGCAGTACTTC
TRBV4-1	.	TRBD1	TRBJ2-1	CASSQVGQGFRNNEQFF	TGCGCCAGCAGCCAAGTGGGACAGGGGTTCCGGAACAATGAGCAGTTCTTC
TRBV30	.	.	TRBJ1-6	CAWAEEVWSPLHF	TGTGCCTGGGCGGAGGAGGTATGGTCACCCCTCCACTTT
TRBV5-6	.	.	TRBJ1-1	CASRQVGGGTEAFF	TGTGCCAGCAGACAAGTGGGAGGGGGCACTGAAGCTTTCTTT
TRBV5-1	.	.	TRBJ1-6	CASSLLEDDPLHF	TGCGCCAGCAGCTTGCTGGAAGATGACCCCCTCCACTTT
TRBV9	.	.	TRBJ2-5	CASRADWTQETQYF	TGTGCCAGCAGGGCCGACTGGACCCAAGAGACCCAGTACTTC
TRBV7-6	.	TRBD1	TRBJ2-1	CASSLGDRGYEQFF	TGTGCCAGCAGCTTAGGGGACAGGGGCTATGAGCAGTTCTTC
TRBV6-1	.	TRBD1	TRBJ1-5	CASSEAFGQGFHQPQHF	TGTGCCAGCAGTGAAGCGTTCGGACAGGGCTTCCATCAGCCCCAGCATTTT
TRBV7-9	.	TRBD2	TRBJ2-1	CASSLPRRLAVYNEQFF	TGTGCCAGCAGCTTACCCCGGAGGCTAGCGGTTTACAATGAGCAGTTCTTC
TRBV7-9	.	.	TRBJ1-4	CASSLDWGASNEKLFF	TGTGCCAGCAGCTTAGACTGGGGGGCGTCTAATGAAAAACTGTTTTTT
TRBV7-6	once	.	TRBJ2-7	CASSQISRDGTYEQYF	TGTGCCAGCAGCCAGATAAGCCGGGACGGGACCTACGAGCAGTACTTC
TRBV12-2	.	.	TRBJ2-1	CASRLASSDRGSYNEQFF	TGTGCAAGTCGCTTAGCCTCCAGCGACCGGGGCTCCTACAATGAGCAGTTCTTC
TRBV5-6	.	.	TRBJ2-1	CASSLVDYNEQFF	TGTGCCAGCAGCTTGGTTGACTACAATGAGCAGTTCTTC
TRBV30	.	.	TRBJ2-6	CAWSRGRQSRANVLTF	TGTGCCTGGAGTCGCGGGCGTCAAAGTCGGGCCAACGTCCTGACTTTC
TRBV4-1	.	TRBD2	TRBJ2-3	CASSQDAGGSTDTQYF	TGCGCCAGCAGCCAAGACGCGGGGGGGAGCACAGATACGCAGTATTTT
TRBV30	.	.	TRBJ1-4	CAWRQGGTGEKLFF	TGTGCCTGGAGACAGGGTGGAACGGGTGAAAAACTGTTTTTT
TRBV5-5	.	.	TRBJ2-3	CASSLYGGTNTDTQYF	TGTGCCAGCAGCTTGTATGGGGGGACGAACACAGATACGCAGTATTTT
TRBV5-6	.	TRBD1	TRBJ1-3	CASSSYRGILSGNTIYF	TGTGCCAGCAGCTCCTACAGGGGAATCCTTTCTGGAAACACCATATATTTT
TRBV19	.	TRBD2	TRBJ2-3	CASSISSGSSTDTQYF	TGTGCCAGTAGTATTTCTAGCGGATCTAGCACAGATACGCAGTATTTT
TRBV2	.	.	TRBJ1-2	CASSEEGTVDGYTF	TGTGCCAGCAGTGAAGAAGGGACGGTTGATGGCTACACCTTC
TRBV5-8	.	TRBD2	TRBJ2-7	CASSLDLAGDMSYEQYF	TGTGCCAGCAGCTTGGATCTAGCGGGGGACATGTCCTACGAGCAGTACTTC